These T cell receptor beta chains were read from a single sample in a study of blood T cell repertoires in COVID-19. Data came from immunoSEQ multiplex PCR; TCRdb stores just in-frame clones and leaves some out. The sample includes approximately 170,000 clones, roughly 85% of them seen just once. The source material was peripheral blood. The receptors stem from a woman older than 75 with active or convalescent COVID-19. The CDR3 runs from the conserved cysteine through the conserved F or W. The D gene is left open where the match is weak. Rows give clone size only sometimes, using once, few, many, or a class for an expanded clone.

J | V | size | D | DNA | CDR3
TRBJ1-2 | TRBV5-1 | . | TRBD1 | TGCGCCAGCAGCGATCTGACAGGGGGCGCGGATGGCTACACCTTC | CASSDLTGGADGYTF
TRBJ2-7 | TRBV10-3 | . | . | TGTGCCATCAGTGAGTTTCCAGGGGGGTTCCCCTACGAGCAGTACTTC | CAISEFPGGFPYEQYF
TRBJ2-1 | TRBV7-6 | . | TRBD2 | TGTGCCAGCACCCCGGGCGGGAGGGCTTGGGGGCCGGATGAGCAGTTCTTC | CASTPGGRAWGPDEQFF
TRBJ1-1 | TRBV27 | . | TRBD1 | TGTGCCAGCAGTTTCTGGGACAGGGTTGGCACTGAAGCTTTCTTT | CASSFWDRVGTEAFF
TRBJ1-2 | TRBV12-3/TRBV12-4 | few | . | TGTGCCAGCAGTTTAAGGGGTGGCTACACCTTC | CASSLRGGYTF
TRBJ2-1 | TRBV3-1/TRBV3-2 | . | TRBD2 | TGTGCCAGCAGCCTGGGACTAGCGGGAGGGAACAATGAGCAGTTCTTC | CASSLGLAGGNNEQFF
TRBJ1-4 | TRBV19 | . | . | TGTGCCAGTAGTCCGGGGGGGGAAAAACTGTTTTTT | CASSPGGEKLFF
TRBJ1-1 | TRBV25-1 | . | . | TGTGCCAGCAGTTATGGGACAATCACTGAAGCTTTCTTT | CASSYGTITEAFF
TRBJ2-5 | TRBV7-2 | . | . | TGTGCCAGCAGCCCCCGGCTAGCTCAAGAGACCCAGTACTTC | CASSPRLAQETQYF
TRBJ2-7 | TRBV6-2/TRBV6-3 | . | TRBD2 | TGTGCCAGCAGTTACTCGGGGGAGGGACGGCAGTACTTC | CASSYSGEGRQYF
TRBJ1-1 | TRBV5-1 | . | . | TGCGCCAGCAGCTTGGACGCAGTCTTGAACACTGAAGCTTTCTTT | CASSLDAVLNTEAFF
TRBJ1-1 | TRBV27 | . | TRBD1 | TGTGCCAGCTCACTGGGGTCGGGACAGGAAGCTTTCTTT | CASSLGSGQEAFF
TRBJ2-7 | TRBV10-3 | . | . | TGTGCCATCAGTGAATATAAATCCTACGAGCAGTACTTC | CAISEYKSYEQYF
TRBJ2-7 | TRBV5-1 | . | TRBD1 | TGCGCCAGCAGCTTGTTCGCAACCGGGACAGATTACGAGCAGTACTTC | CASSLFATGTDYEQYF
TRBJ1-6 | TRBV3-1/TRBV3-2 | . | TRBD1 | TGTGCCAGCAGCCAGGGGGACAGGGATTCACCCCTCCACTTT | CASSQGDRDSPLHF